Reported below is one T cell receptor (beta chain). The sample belongs to a study of blood T cell repertoires in COVID-19. Whole-study context: Both acute and convalescent COVID-19 samples were obtained from the United States, Italy and Spain. PBMCs, B-cell-depleted T cells, or T cells were the source of the cDNA or gDNA that made up the material.

The V end lost 0 bases, the J end lost 11 bases, and 12 bases lay between the germline ends. This CDR3 is built from 14 residues. Germline-derived CDR1 and CDR2 are SGHRS and YFSETQ. While infection was still active, Seattle patients were enrolled and then followed longitudinally. TCRdb's table, derived via immunoSEQ multiplex PCR, lists solely in-frame clones and lacks some. The sample shows some 80,000 clones, 70% to 90% of them seen only once. The source material was peripheral blood. This clonotype was sampled from a man aged 45-65 years with COVID-19, enrolled during active disease. This sequence joins TRBV5-1 and TRBJ1-6, with TRBD1 as a possible D gene (5 bases). The CDR3 loop reads CASSLEVTGAPLHF. DNA for the CDR3: TGCGCCAGCAGCTTGGAGGTGACGGGGGCACCCCTCCACTTT.